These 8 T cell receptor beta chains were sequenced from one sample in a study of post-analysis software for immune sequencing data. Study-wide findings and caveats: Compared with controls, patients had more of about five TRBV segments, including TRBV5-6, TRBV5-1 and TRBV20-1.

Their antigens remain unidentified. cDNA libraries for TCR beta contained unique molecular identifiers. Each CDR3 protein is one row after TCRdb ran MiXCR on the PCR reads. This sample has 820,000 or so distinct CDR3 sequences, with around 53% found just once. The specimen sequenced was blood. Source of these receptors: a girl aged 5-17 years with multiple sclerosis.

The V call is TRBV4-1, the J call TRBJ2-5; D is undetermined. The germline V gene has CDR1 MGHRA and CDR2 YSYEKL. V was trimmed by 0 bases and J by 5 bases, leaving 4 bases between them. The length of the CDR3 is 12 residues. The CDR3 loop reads CASSQEPETQYF. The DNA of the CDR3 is TGCGCCAGCAGCCAAGAGCCGGAGACCCAGTACTTC.

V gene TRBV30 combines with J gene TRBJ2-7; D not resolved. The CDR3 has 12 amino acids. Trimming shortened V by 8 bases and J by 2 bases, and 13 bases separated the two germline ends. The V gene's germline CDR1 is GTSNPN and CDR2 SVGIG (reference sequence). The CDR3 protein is CAGTLGAYEQYF. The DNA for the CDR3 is TGTGCCGGCACCTTGGGCGCCTACGAGCAGTACTTC.

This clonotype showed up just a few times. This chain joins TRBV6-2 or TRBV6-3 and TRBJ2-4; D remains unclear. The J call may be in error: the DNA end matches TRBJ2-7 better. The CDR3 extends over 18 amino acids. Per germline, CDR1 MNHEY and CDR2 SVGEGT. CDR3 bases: TGTGCCAGCAGCCGCCCCATGGGGTTAGCTGGAACCAACCACGAGCAGTACTTC. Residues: CASSRPMGLAGTNHEQYF.

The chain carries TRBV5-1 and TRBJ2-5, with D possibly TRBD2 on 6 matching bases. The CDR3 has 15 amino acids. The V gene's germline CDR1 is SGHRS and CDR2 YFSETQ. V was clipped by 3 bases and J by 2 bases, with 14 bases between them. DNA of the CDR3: TGCGCCAGCAGCTCCCAGGGACTGAGACAAGAGACCCAGTACTTC. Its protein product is CASSSQGLRQETQYF.

The CDR3 nucleotides are TGTGCCATCAGCCCCGACCGACTTGGAGCTTTCTTT. Translating gives CAISPDRLGAFF. This rearrangement joins TRBV10-3 to TRBJ1-1; D is uncertain. V was clipped by 6 bases and J by 10 bases, with 15 bases between them. The CDR3 is 12 residues long. Germline V gene data show CDR1 as ENHRY and CDR2 as SYGVKD.

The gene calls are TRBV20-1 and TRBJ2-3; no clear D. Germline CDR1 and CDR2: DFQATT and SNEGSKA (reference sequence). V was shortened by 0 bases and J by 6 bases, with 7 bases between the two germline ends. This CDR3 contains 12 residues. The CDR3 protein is CSARDVGDTQYF. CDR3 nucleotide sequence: TGCAGTGCTAGAGATGTGGGGGATACGCAGTATTTT.

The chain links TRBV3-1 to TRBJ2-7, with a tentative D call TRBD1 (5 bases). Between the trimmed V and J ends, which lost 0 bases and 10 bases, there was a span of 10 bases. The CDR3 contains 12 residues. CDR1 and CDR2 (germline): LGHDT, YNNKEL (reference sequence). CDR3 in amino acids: CASSQDRARQYF. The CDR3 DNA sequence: TGTGCCAGCAGCCAAGACAGGGCACGACAGTACTTC.

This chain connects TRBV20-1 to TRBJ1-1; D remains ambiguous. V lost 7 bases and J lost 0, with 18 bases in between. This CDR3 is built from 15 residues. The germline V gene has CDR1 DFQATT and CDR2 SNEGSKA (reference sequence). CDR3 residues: CSGHEGRRMNTEAFF. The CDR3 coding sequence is TGCAGTGGGCACGAGGGCAGAAGAATGAACACTGAAGCTTTCTTT.